The rows below give T cell receptor beta chains drawn from one sample of a study of type 1 and type 2 diabetes patients. TCRdb called the multiplex PCR reads again in MiXCR, with one record for every CDR3 protein. This table has fewer than 350,000 distinct CDR3 sequences, roughly 50% appearing once. Sequencing was carried out using peripheral blood mononuclear cells (PBMCs). These TCRs come from a man aged 18 to 35 with type 2 diabetes. The CDR3 runs from the conserved cysteine through the conserved F or W. The D gene is left open where the match is weak. Only some rows state a clone size, as once, few, many or a class for expanded clones.

d_call | j_call | v_call | clone_size | cdr3_nt | cdr3_aa
. | TRBJ2-7 | TRBV4-3 | once | TGCGCCCTAGACACGGGCGAGCAGTACTTC | CALDTGEQYF
. | TRBJ2-7 | TRBV20-1 | many | TGCAGTTCAAGGGGGGGGAGTCGCGAGCAGTACTTC | CSSRGGSREQYF
. | TRBJ1-2 | TRBV10-3 | many | TGTGCCATCAGTGAGTCGCCGGACAGACTTAACTATGGCTACACCTTC | CAISESPDRLNYGYTF
. | TRBJ2-7 | TRBV7-9 | . | TGTGCCAGCAGCTTAATCCTGCGAGGTTTTGACGAGCAGTACTTC | CASSLILRGFDEQYF
TRBD1 | TRBJ1-5 | TRBV2 | few | TGTGCCAGCAGTGCTGACAGGGCCCAGCCCCAGCATTTT | CASSADRAQPQHF
TRBD1 | TRBJ2-2 | TRBV12-3/TRBV12-4 | few | TGTGCCAGCAGTTTTTGGCAGGGGGCTGGCGGGGAGCTGTTTTTT | CASSFWQGAGGELFF
TRBD1 | TRBJ2-2 | TRBV19 | few | TGTGCCAGTAGTGCTAAGGGACAGCCGAACACCGGGGAGCTGTTTTTT | CASSAKGQPNTGELFF
. | TRBJ2-7 | TRBV7-2 | . | TGTGCCTGGACTCCCCCAAGGGCTATCCTCGAGCAGTACTTC | CAWTPPRAILEQYF
. | TRBJ1-2 | TRBV19 | . | TGTGCCAGTAGTGCGGGATCGAAAACGGGTGGCTACACCTTC | CASSAGSKTGGYTF
. | TRBJ1-1 | TRBV6-5 | . | TGTGCCAGCAGTTTGGCTTCTAGTAGTTCGACTGAAGCTTTCTTT | CASSLASSSSTEAFF
TRBD1 | TRBJ1-1 | TRBV6-1 | few | TGTGCCAGCAGCGCATACGGACAGGGGATGGAAGCTTTCTTT | CASSAYGQGMEAFF
TRBD2 | TRBJ2-7 | TRBV7-2 | once | TGTGCCAGCAGCTCCGGTCTAGCGGAGCTCTACGAGCAGTACTTC | CASSSGLAELYEQYF
TRBD1 | TRBJ1-2 | TRBV27 | . | TGTGCCAGCTACCGGGACAGGGATGGCTACACCTTC | CASYRDRDGYTF
TRBD2 | TRBJ2-1 | TRBV7-2 | . | TGTGCCAGCAGCCTAACCGGGACTAGTTATGAGCAGTTCTTC | CASSLTGTSYEQFF
TRBD1 | TRBJ1-2 | TRBV11-2 | . | TGTGCCAGCAGCCTTGGACAGGCCTATGGCTACACCTTC | CASSLGQAYGYTF
. | TRBJ1-6 | TRBV5-5 | few | TGTGCCAGCAGCTTAGGATCCTTCGGGGTGCGGACCCTCCACTTT | CASSLGSFGVRTLHF
TRBD2 | TRBJ2-6 | TRBV19 | . | TGTGCCAGTAGTACCCTCGGAGGGACTAGCGGGTTTGCCTCTGGGGCCAACGTCCTGACTTTC | CASSTLGGTSGFASGANVLTF
. | TRBJ2-3 | TRBV27 | few | TGTGCCAGCAGTTTATACGGAGATACGCAGTATTTT | CASSLYGDTQYF
. | TRBJ2-7 | TRBV11-2 | few | TGTGCCAGCCGGGATAATGCCTACGAGCAGTACTTC | CASRDNAYEQYF
. | TRBJ2-7 | TRBV27 | few | TGTGCCAGCAGTTTGACCGCCGGCGAGTTTTACGAGCAGTACTTC | CASSLTAGEFYEQYF
TRBD2 | TRBJ2-1 | TRBV10-1 | . | TGCGCCAGCAGTGATGCTAGAACGCGACTAGCGGGAGGTAGGAATGAGCAGTTCTTC | CASSDARTRLAGGRNEQFF
TRBD2 | TRBJ2-3 | TRBV20-1 | few | TGCAGTGCAAGCCTAGCGGCCGGGGGAGATACGCAGTATTTT | CSASLAAGGDTQYF
TRBD1 | TRBJ1-1 | TRBV9 | . | TGTGCCAGCAGCGTAGGGACAGGGGGCACTGAAGCTTTCTTT | CASSVGTGGTEAFF
. | TRBJ2-7 | TRBV6-6 | few | TGTGCCAGCAGTTACGCCAGGGGTGAGTCCTACGAGCAGTACTTC | CASSYARGESYEQYF
. | TRBJ1-2 | TRBV6-6 | few | TGTGCCAGCACCAACACCGCTTGGGGGTATGGCTACACCTTC | CASTNTAWGYGYTF
. | TRBJ2-5 | TRBV20-1 | . | TGCAGTGCTAGACTCGAGGGCCGGGAGACCCAGTACTTC | CSARLEGRETQYF
. | TRBJ2-7 | TRBV7-3 | . | TGTGCCAGCAGCCTGTTACTGGGAGGCGAGCAGTACTTC | CASSLLLGGEQYF
. | TRBJ1-3 | TRBV5-1 | . | TGCGCCAGCAGCTTGTCAGGCGACTCTGGAAACACCATATATTTT | CASSLSGDSGNTIYF
TRBD2 | TRBJ2-7 | TRBV2 | . | TGTGCCAGCAGTGAAAGGGCAGCGGGAGCCTACGAGCAGTACTTC | CASSERAAGAYEQYF
TRBD1 | TRBJ1-6 | TRBV28 | few | TGTGCCAGCAGCTTACAGGGGGACTCACCCCTCCACTTT | CASSLQGDSPLHF
. | TRBJ2-1 | TRBV6-1 | . | TGTGCCAGCAGTGAAGAAACCAGGGGATCTGAGCAGTTCTTC | CASSEETRGSEQFF
. | TRBJ1-2 | TRBV19 | . | TGTGCCAGTAGCGAACCGGGTCAAGCTAACTATGGCTACACCTTC | CASSEPGQANYGYTF
. | TRBJ1-1 | TRBV15 | many | TGTGCCACCAGCAGAGAACGGCGGAGATTGAACACTGAAGCTTTCTTT | CATSRERRRLNTEAFF
TRBD1 | TRBJ1-3 | TRBV15 | . | TGTGCCACCAGTAAGGGGGCAAGAAACACCATATATTTT | CATSKGARNTIYF
. | TRBJ1-2 | TRBV6-1 | . | TGTGCCAGCAGGCAAATTGGGTCCGGGCCCTTCTATGGCTACACCTTC | CASRQIGSGPFYGYTF
TRBD2 | TRBJ2-7 | TRBV3-1 | once | TGTGCCAGCAGCCAAGACTTTGGGACTAGGGTCTCCTACGAGCAGTACTTC | CASSQDFGTRVSYEQYF
. | TRBJ2-1 | TRBV10-1 | once | TGCGCCAGCAGTGAAGCAGCCGCGAAGCAGTTCTTC | CASSEAAAKQFF
. | TRBJ2-2 | TRBV2 | few | TGTGCCAGCAGTGAAGGAGTCTACGGGGAGCTGTTTTTT | CASSEGVYGELFF
TRBD1 | TRBJ2-1 | TRBV19 | . | TGTGCCAGTAGTACAGGGACAGGGTCCTACAATGAGCAGTTCTTC | CASSTGTGSYNEQFF
. | TRBJ1-6 | TRBV28 | many | TGTGCCAGCAGTTTGGGGAGTTCACCCCTCCACTTT | CASSLGSSPLHF
. | TRBJ1-4 | TRBV20-1 | few | TGCAGTGCTAGCGACCCAAGGACTAATGAAAAACTGTTTTTT | CSASDPRTNEKLFF
. | TRBJ2-3 | TRBV6-6 | once | TGCGCCAGCAGCCTCCAGACAGATACGCAGTATTTT | CASSLQTDTQYF
TRBD2 | TRBJ2-7 | TRBV10-1 | once | TGCGCCAGCAGCCCCAGGATGACTAGCGGGAGCCACGAGCAGTACTTC | CASSPRMTSGSHEQYF
TRBD1 | TRBJ2-5 | TRBV20-1 | . | TGCAGTGCTAACAGGGGGGATCCACAAGAGACCCAGTACTTC | CSANRGDPQETQYF
. | TRBJ1-4 | TRBV25-1 | . | TGTGCCAGCCTGCCTCCAACTAATGAAAAACTGTTTTTT | CASLPPTNEKLFF
. | TRBJ1-2 | TRBV29-1 | few | TGCAGCGTTGATGACATGGGGGGGACCAACTATGGCTACACCTTC | CSVDDMGGTNYGYTF
. | TRBJ2-7 | TRBV6-6 | . | TGTGCCAGCAGTTACGAAGGGGTCTCCTACGAGCAGTACTTC | CASSYEGVSYEQYF
. | TRBJ2-7 | TRBV20-1 | . | TGCAGTGCTAGAGCTTTCGGGACGGCCTACGAGCAGTACTTC | CSARAFGTAYEQYF
TRBD2 | TRBJ2-5 | TRBV6-6 | . | TGTGCCAGCAGTTACTCGGCCGACAGCGGGGGGCAACAAGAGACCCAGTACTTC | CASSYSADSGGQQETQYF
. | TRBJ2-1 | TRBV19 | few | TGTGCCAGTAGTATGCAGCCCTACAATGAGCAGTTCTTC | CASSMQPYNEQFF
. | TRBJ2-2 | TRBV25-1 | . | TGTGCCAGCAGCCAAGAAGACTTCGCCGGGGAGCTGTCTTTT | CASSQEDFAGELSF
. | TRBJ1-2 | TRBV28 | . | TGTGCCAGCAGTGACGAGAGTGGCTACACCTTC | CASSDESGYTF
. | TRBJ2-7 | TRBV20-1 | few | TGCAGCTGGTCCAGAGGATACTCCTACGAGCAGTACTTC | CSWSRGYSYEQYF
. | TRBJ1-2 | TRBV9 | few | TGTGCCAGCAGCGTAGAGAACAGGGTGGACTATGGCTACACCTTC | CASSVENRVDYGYTF